Listed below are T cell receptor beta chains from one sample, sequenced in a study of blood T cell repertoires in COVID-19. The method was immunoSEQ multiplex PCR; TCRdb's version includes in-frame clones alone and lacks a portion of them. The sample holds tens of thousands of clones, approximately 91% seen once. The sample consisted of peripheral blood. Every receptor here comes from a human donor in a cohort sampled during active COVID-19. CDR3s include the opening cysteine and the closing phenylalanine or tryptophan. D genes are given only for firm matches. Some rows mark clone size as missing; the rest say once, few, many or name a class of expanded clone.

TGTGCCAGCAGATACCACCCGACAGGCCCTGAAGCTTTCTTT CASRYHPTGPEAFF TRBJ1-1 - TRBV2 -
TGCGCCAGCAGCTTGGGTCGGACAGGGGGAACGGAGACCCAGTACTTC CASSLGRTGGTETQYF TRBJ2-5 - TRBV5-1 TRBD1
TGTGCCAGCAGCTTATCGCCGGACAGGCCCCCGCACGAGCAGTACTTC CASSLSPDRPPHEQYF TRBJ2-7 - TRBV7-9 TRBD1
TGTGCCAGCAGTCTAACAACTAACTCCTACGAGCAGTACTTC CASSLTTNSYEQYF TRBJ2-7 - TRBV27 -
TGCGCCAGCAGCCAACCCTACAGGAGAACTCGTGCTAATGAAAAACTGTTTTTT CASSQPYRRTRANEKLFF TRBJ1-4 - TRBV4-1 -
TGTGCCACCAGTGATTCAAAGCGGGAGTGGGGGGATGAGCAGTTCTTC CATSDSKREWGDEQFF TRBJ2-1 - TRBV24-1 TRBD2
TGTGCCACCAGCGCACCCCGGTTTGAGAGCTATTGGTCCGGAGATACGCAGTATTTT CATSAPRFESYWSGDTQYF TRBJ2-3 - TRBV15 -
TGTGCCAGCAGCCGACGGACAGGCGGTATGAACACTGAAGCTTTCTTT CASSRRTGGMNTEAFF TRBJ1-1 - TRBV3-1/TRBV3-2 TRBD1
TGTGCCAGCAGCCCGACGACAGACGGCTATGGCTACACCTTC CASSPTTDGYGYTF TRBJ1-2 - TRBV7-9 -
TGTGCCACCAGCCCAAGGAGGGGGGGGGACAATGAGCAGTTCTTC CATSPRRGGDNEQFF TRBJ2-1 - TRBV15 -
TGCGCCAGCAGTGAGTCGGTTCCCAGCGGGGGGGCCGACACAGATACGCAGTATTTT CASSESVPSGGADTDTQYF TRBJ2-3 - TRBV10-1 TRBD2
TGTGCCAGCAGCTTAGCCGGGACATACTACGAGCAGTACTTC CASSLAGTYYEQYF TRBJ2-7 - TRBV11-2 -
TGTGCCAGCAGTGAAGGGCCAGGGGGAGGTGAAAAACTGTTTTTT CASSEGPGGGEKLFF TRBJ1-4 - TRBV6-1 TRBD1
TGTGCCAGTAGTATAGCGACAAACACCGGGGAGCTGTTTTTT CASSIATNTGELFF TRBJ2-2 - TRBV19 -
TGCAGCGTTGAGGAGGGACAGGGGGCTAGTGAAGCTTTCTTT CSVEEGQGASEAFF TRBJ1-1 - TRBV29-1 TRBD1
TGTGCCAGCAGCGGACCCAGGGACAGGGGGGACGTAAAGAACACCGGGGAGCTGTTTTTT CASSGPRDRGDVKNTGELFF TRBJ2-2 - TRBV7-6 TRBD1
TGTGCCAGCAGCCTGACAGAGGGGGCGTCTGGAAACACCATATATTTT CASSLTEGASGNTIYF TRBJ1-3 - TRBV5-5 TRBD1
TGTGCCAGCAGCTTAGGCGTTGGGACAGGGGGTACTGAAGCTTTCTTT CASSLGVGTGGTEAFF TRBJ1-1 - TRBV7-8 TRBD1
TGCGCCAGCAGCATGGACAGGGCCTACGAGCAGTACTTC CASSMDRAYEQYF TRBJ2-7 few TRBV5-1 TRBD1
TGTGCCAGTGATAGCGGGATGGAGGCAGATACGCAGTATTTT CASDSGMEADTQYF TRBJ2-3 - TRBV19 TRBD2
TGTGCCAGCAGCACACAGGGGGCCGGGAACACCGGGGAGCTGTTTTTT CASSTQGAGNTGELFF TRBJ2-2 - TRBV5-5 TRBD1
TGTGCCAGCAGCCGACGGACTAGCGGGAGCGTGGGCAATGAGCAGTTCTTC CASSRRTSGSVGNEQFF TRBJ2-1 - TRBV11-3 TRBD2
TGTGCCAGCAGCGGGGCAGGGGATGTCAATCAGCCCCAGCATTTT CASSGAGDVNQPQHF TRBJ1-5 few TRBV9 -
TGTGCCTGGAGTGTACGGGGGGCTTTCACAGATACGCAGTATTTT CAWSVRGAFTDTQYF TRBJ2-3 - TRBV30 -
TGTGCCAGCTCACCAACCGGGGGGTACAATGAGCAGTTCTTC CASSPTGGYNEQFF TRBJ2-1 - TRBV18 TRBD2
TGCGCCAGCAGCCTTAGCGGGAACACCGGGGAGCTGTTTTTT CASSLSGNTGELFF TRBJ2-2 once TRBV5-1 -
TGTGCCAGCAGCTTGGCCGGGGGACAGGGGGCAGTTGGCTACACCTTC CASSLAGGQGAVGYTF TRBJ1-2 - TRBV5-6 TRBD1
TGCGCCAGCACCACACAGGCTCGGCCTGTCTTTTACAATGAGCAGTTCTTC CASTTQARPVFYNEQFF TRBJ2-1 few TRBV4-1 -
TGTGCCAGTAGGCCCGGACTAGTTTCCCGTCGTACTTTTTACAATGAGCAGTTCTTC CASRPGLVSRRTFYNEQFF TRBJ2-1 - TRBV19 TRBD2
TGTGCCAGCTCACCCCCCGGGGCTGGAAACACCATATATTTT CASSPPGAGNTIYF TRBJ1-3 - TRBV18 -
TGTGCCAGCAGCTTATTGGGCAACTTAGGAGAGACCCAGTACTTC CASSLLGNLGETQYF TRBJ2-5 once TRBV7-3 -
TGTGCCAGCAGCTTATTGCGACAGAATAATTCACCCCTCCACTTT CASSLLRQNNSPLHF TRBJ1-6 - TRBV7-9 -
TGCGCCAGCAGCCCAAACTTACAGCCCAACACAGATACGCAGTATTTT CASSPNLQPNTDTQYF TRBJ2-3 - TRBV4-1 -
TGCGCCAGCAGCTTGGCCTGGGCAGGGGGCGCGGATACGCAGTATTTT CASSLAWAGGADTQYF TRBJ2-3 - TRBV5-1 TRBD1
TGTGCCAGCAGCCTCCCGACAGGGAGAAAGGGAGGTGGCTACACCTTC CASSLPTGRKGGGYTF TRBJ1-2 - TRBV28 TRBD1
TGTGCCAGCAATTGGGAGAGCAATCAGCCCCAGCATTTT CASNWESNQPQHF TRBJ1-5 - TRBV2 -
TGTGCCACTACGAGGGGACAGGGCCCTACTGAAGCTTTCTTT CATTRGQGPTEAFF TRBJ1-1 - TRBV19 TRBD1
TGTGCCAGCAGTCCTGGACAGAGGTCCGTCTATAGCAATCAGCCCCAGCATTTT CASSPGQRSVYSNQPQHF TRBJ1-5 - TRBV28 -
TGTGCCTGGAGCCTTTCCATCGGTGAAAAACTGTTTTTT CAWSLSIGEKLFF TRBJ1-4 once TRBV30 -
TGTGCCAGCAGCTTGGTGGGACAGGGGGCGATCAGTGGAAACACCATATATTTT CASSLVGQGAISGNTIYF TRBJ1-3 - TRBV5-6 TRBD1
TGTGCCAGCAGCCTCGGACAGGGGGTAGGCGAGCAGTACTTC CASSLGQGVGEQYF TRBJ2-7 - TRBV4-2 TRBD1
TGTGCCAGCAGTTACTCGGACACCAAAGGTAACGTCTTT CASSYSDTKGNVF TRBJ1-1 - TRBV6-2/TRBV6-3 -
TGTGCCAGCAGCCAAGTGTGGCGAGGCGATACGCAGTATTTT CASSQVWRGDTQYF TRBJ2-3 - TRBV3-1/TRBV3-2 -
TGTGCCAGCAGCTTAGGGACAATTGCTGAAGCTTTCTTT CASSLGTIAEAFF TRBJ1-1 - TRBV7-8 -